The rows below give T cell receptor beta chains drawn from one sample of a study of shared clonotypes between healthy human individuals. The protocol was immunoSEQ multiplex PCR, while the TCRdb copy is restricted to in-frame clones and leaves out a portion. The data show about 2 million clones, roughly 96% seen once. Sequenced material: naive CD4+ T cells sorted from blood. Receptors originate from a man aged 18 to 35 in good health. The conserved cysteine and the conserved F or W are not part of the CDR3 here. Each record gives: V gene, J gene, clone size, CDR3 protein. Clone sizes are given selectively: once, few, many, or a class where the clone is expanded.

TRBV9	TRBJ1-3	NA	ASSVLGHGGNTIY
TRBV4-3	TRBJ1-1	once	ASSQDVTGGYTEAF
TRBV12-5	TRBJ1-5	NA	ASGLAALWASWGQPQH
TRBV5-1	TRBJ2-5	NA	ASSEGGSQETQY
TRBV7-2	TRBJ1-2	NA	ASSLGRPYGYT
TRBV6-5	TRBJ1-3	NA	ASSDSRASGNTIY
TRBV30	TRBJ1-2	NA	AWRRTAGYT
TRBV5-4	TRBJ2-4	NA	ASSLQGAEHIQY
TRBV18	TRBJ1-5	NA	ASSQQSNQPQH
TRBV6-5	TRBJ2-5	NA	ASSPNGGRQETQY
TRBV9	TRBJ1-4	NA	ASSVGSGGADEKLF
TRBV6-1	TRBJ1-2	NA	ASLKRGGSYGYT
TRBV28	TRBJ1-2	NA	ASSLEGWGYT
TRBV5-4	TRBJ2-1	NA	ASSLALNNEQF
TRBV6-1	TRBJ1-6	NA	ASSARDRTNSPLH
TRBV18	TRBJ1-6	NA	ASSPPFGGGNSPLH
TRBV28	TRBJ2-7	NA	ASETAGGNSYEQY
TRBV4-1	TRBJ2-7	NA	ASSQDMLGDTYEQY
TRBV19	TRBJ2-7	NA	ASSMWDTPYEQY
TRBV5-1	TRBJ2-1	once	ASSWRGTGRDEQF
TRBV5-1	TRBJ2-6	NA	ASSTGRGPSGANVLT
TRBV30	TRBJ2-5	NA	AWRVAGQETQY
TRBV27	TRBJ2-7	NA	ASSPGTRSSYEQY
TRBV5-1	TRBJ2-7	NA	ASSPEGSGGSYEQY
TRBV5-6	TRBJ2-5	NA	ASSLGQPPETQY
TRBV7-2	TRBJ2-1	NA	ASSLPGLAGVNEQF
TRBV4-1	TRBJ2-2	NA	ASSQTGRGTGELF
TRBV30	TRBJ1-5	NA	AWKSGSAVYSNQPQH
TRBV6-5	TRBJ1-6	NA	ASSWTGSPLH
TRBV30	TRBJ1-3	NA	ACLGPSSGNTIY
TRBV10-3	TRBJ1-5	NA	AISEAGNNQPQH
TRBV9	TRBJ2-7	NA	ASSVGGSYEQY
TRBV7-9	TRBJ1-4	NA	ASSPGDRGTNEKLF
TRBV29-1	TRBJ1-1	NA	SVQGAGRTEAF